The 9 T cell receptor beta chains listed next were all sequenced from one sample in a study of neoadjuvant anti-PD-1 for oral cavity cancer. TCRdb's copy holds only in-frame clones and misses some; the assay was immunoSEQ multiplex PCR. The data show tens of thousands of clones, around 83% seen once. Sequencing used PBMCs, obtained before nivolumab (anti-PD-1) treatment. These receptors came from a person aged 40 to 85 with oral cavity squamous cell carcinoma.

V is TRBV6-6 and J is TRBJ1-4; maybe TRBD1 (5 bases). Trimming took 4 bases from V and 5 from J, leaving 11 bases between them. Germline V CDR1 and CDR2: MNHNY, SVGAGI (reference sequence). There are 14 residues in the CDR3. CDR3 DNA sequence: TGTGCCAGCAGTTTGGGCCAGGGAAATGAAAAACTGTTTTTT. As protein: CASSLGQGNEKLFF.

CDR3: CASSGTGTVVGNTIYF. The CDR3 nucleotides read TGTGCCAGCAGCGGCACCGGGACAGTCGTTGGAAACACCATATATTTT. The V gene is TRBV7-8, the J gene TRBJ1-3; TRBD1 agrees at 7 bases. Trimming took 5 bases from V and 3 from J; bases not matched to a gene: 10. The CDR3 covers 16 residues. Per the germline V gene, CDR1 is SGHVS and CDR2 is FQNEAQ. Drawing the rest from reference TRBV7-8 and TRBJ1-3, the complete variable domain is GAGVSQSPRYKVAKRGQDVALRCDPISGHVSLFWYQQALGQGPEFLTYFQNEAQLDKSGLPSDRFFAERPEGSVSTLKIQRTQQEDSAVYLCASSGTGTVVGNTIYFGEGSWLTVV.

This chain joins TRBV28 and TRBJ1-1; 7 positions match TRBD1. The CDR3 spans 14 residues. Germline CDR1 is MDHEN and CDR2 is SYDVKM. After removal of 7 bases from V and 3 bases from J, the junction contained 8 bases not matched to a gene. For the CDR3, the DNA is TGTGCCAGCATTCCAGGGGGGTCGGACACTGAAGCTTTCTTT. As protein: CASIPGGSDTEAFF.

The chain uses TRBV30 and TRBJ1-5; no clear D. Germline CDR1 is GTSNPN and CDR2 is SVGIG (reference sequence). The V gene lost 2 bases and the J gene lost 6 bases, with 14 bases spanning the gap. This CDR3 contains 14 residues. In DNA form, the CDR3 reads TGTGCCTGGAGTCCAATGACACGGAGTCAGCCCCAGCATTTT. The encoded protein is CAWSPMTRSQPQHF.

The chain couples TRBV7-2 to TRBJ2-7; D gene unclear. The CDR3 runs to 14 residues. Germline loops: CDR1 SGHTA, CDR2 FQGNSA. V lost 3 bases and J 3 bases, leaving 12 bases between the germline ends. The CDR3 coding sequence is TGTGCCAGCAGCTTGGGTGTCGGAGTCTACGAGCAGTACTTC. Its translation: CASSLGVGVYEQYF.

The rearrangement uses TRBV27 and TRBJ1-5; 8 bases are shared with TRBD1. J lost 2 bases, V lost 4 bases, and 4 bases had no gene match. The CDR3 sequence is 15 residues long. The germline V gene encodes CDR1 MNHEY and CDR2 SMNVEV (reference sequence). As DNA, the CDR3 is TGTGCCAGCAGTTCTCAGGGGGCGGGCAATCAGCCCCAGCATTTT. The encoded protein is CASSSQGAGNQPQHF.

The chain carries TRBV2 and TRBJ2-7; 15 positions agree with TRBD2. Unmatched junction bases numbered 7, after V lost 2 bases and J lost 2 bases. The CDR3 totals 18 residues. From germline, CDR1 is SNHLY and CDR2 FYNNEI. For the CDR3, the DNA is TGTGCCAGCAGTGAACCAGGGACTAGCGGGGGGCTCCCCTACGAGCAGTACTTC. Protein sequence: CASSEPGTSGGLPYEQYF.

V and J are TRBV7-2 and TRBJ2-1; no clear D gene. The CDR3 is 12 residues long. The germline V and J ends were trimmed by 3 bases and 8 bases, with 8 bases remaining between them. The germline gives CDR1 SGHTA, CDR2 FQGNSA. CDR3 sequence: CASSFSKDEQFF. As DNA, the CDR3 is TGTGCCAGCAGCTTTTCGAAAGATGAGCAGTTCTTC.

V is TRBV7-9 and J is TRBJ2-1; D is ambiguous. Germline values: CDR1 SEHNR, CDR2 FQNEAQ (reference sequence). The CDR3 sequence is 15 residues long. With 2 bases removed from V and 0 bases from J, the gap between germline ends came to 8 bases. As DNA, the CDR3 is TGTGCCAGCAGCTTAAAGCAAAGCTCCTACAATGAGCAGTTCTTC. This translates into CASSLKQSSYNEQFF.